This TCR beta chain emerged from a study of T cells in Graves' hyperthyroidism and ophthalmopathy. The source material, RNA transcripts, was used to amplify TCR beta CDR3 regions. With the HTBI primer set, the TCR CDR3 went through a first round of RT-PCR. One entry per CDR3 protein results from TCRdb running MiXCR on the multiplex PCR reads. The top ten hold over 7.5% of the sample, which has 600,000 to 900,000 distinct CDR3 sequences, around 17% seen once. This clonotype has a count of ten or more. What it recognizes is unknown. Germline V gene data show CDR1 as DFQATT and CDR2 as SNEGSKA (reference sequence). Trimming cost V 1 base and J 8 bases; bases outside gene matches: 11. The CDR3 is made up of 16 amino acids. Overall study results and limits: Blood held most thyroid clonotypes expanded above 0.001 frequency.

The sequence was collected from a young man with Graves' hyperthyroidism. The chain recombines TRBV20-1 with TRBJ2-1, with TRBD2 identical over 10 bases. What was sequenced was blood. CDR3 in DNA: TGCAGTGCTAGAGTCCCTATAACTAGCGGGATGGATGAGCAGTTCTTC. Translation gives CSARVPITSGMDEQFF.